This T cell receptor beta chain originates from a study of blood T cell repertoires in COVID-19. Measured with immunoSEQ multiplex PCR; TCRdb has only the in-frame clones, and not every one. Here the sample spans some 180,000 clones, approximately 85% being singletons. Participants were placed into cohorts based on the clinical history they reported. This CDR3 contains 11 residues. V shed 2 bases and J shed 10 bases, with 8 bases lying between them. Per the germline V gene, CDR1 is MNHEY and CDR2 is SVGAGI. The chain has TRBV6-5 and TRBJ1-2; D unclear. This receptor was identified in a man aged 40-55 years who had recovered from COVID-19. The sequencing input was PBMCs or T cells enriched from blood (not recorded which). The CDR3 region is CASSYRGDYTF. The CDR3 bases are TGTGCCAGCAGTTACCGGGGAGACTACACCTTC.